The 14 T cell receptor beta chains reported below all come from one sample, sequenced in a study of CD8+ T cells in alopecia areata (dated by TCRdb to the late 2010s). Interpreted using the paper, the time point label stands for: less than five weeks on oral tofacitinib. Explained via the paper, the treatment or condition label denotes: oral pan-JAK inhibitor, 5-10 mg twice daily. The method behind the library was the immunoSEQ multiplex PCR assay. RNA was extracted from all samples and reverse transcribed into cDNA as template for TCR sequencing. TCRdb re-hosts the immuneACCESS table, in-frame sequences only. Its copies lack some clones; in the studies checked, an unresolved V gene accounts for under half of them, and the cause for the rest is not known. This sample lists about 210,000 clones; under 70% were detected once. The ten largest clones represent roughly 4.2% of the sample. The material was CD4+ T cells sorted from blood, obtained at week 4, from a patient treated with tofacitinib. The source of these receptors is a human donor with alopecia areata.

About this clone itself: The same CDR3 arises from other DNA sequences in this sample as well. CDR3 sequence reads: CSVGGGSNQPQHF. The CDR3 DNA reads TGCAGCGTAGGGGGTGGGAGCAATCAGCCCCAGCATTTT. The rearrangement links TRBV29-1 to TRBJ1-5, with D perhaps TRBD1 (6 bases). In germline, CDR1 is SQVTM, CDR2 ANQGSEA. CDR3 length: 13 amino acids. V shed 6 bases and J shed 1 base, with 10 bases lying between them.

V gene TRBV30 combines with J gene TRBJ2-5; 7 bases align to TRBD2. This CDR3 region has 12 residues. The ends lost 5 bases at V and 1 base at J; junction bases unmatched: 1. Germline values: CDR1 GTSNPN, CDR2 SVGIG (reference sequence). This chain's CDR3 is CAWASGQETQYF. CDR3 DNA sequence: TGTGCCTGGGCTAGCGGCCAAGAGACCCAGTACTTC.

The chain couples TRBV6-5 to TRBJ2-1; TRBD2 matches at 8 bases. The CDR3 has 14 amino acids. CDR1 and CDR2 from the germline V gene are MNHEY and SVGAGI. V trimming: 4 bases; J trimming: 7 bases; junction bases outside the gene matches: 6. The CDR3 bases are TGTGCCAGCAGTTCGCCGGGACTAGGGAATGAGCAGTTCTTC. Encoded protein: CASSSPGLGNEQFF.

The gene calls are TRBV5-1 and TRBJ1-2; D not resolved. Germline values: CDR1 SGHRS, CDR2 YFSETQ. This CDR3 is 12 amino acids long. V was clipped by 0 bases and J by 5 bases, with 5 bases between them. This chain's CDR3 is CASSLESYGYTF. CDR3 DNA: TGCGCCAGCAGCTTGGAATCATATGGCTACACCTTC.

The chain has TRBV12-5 and TRBJ2-5, with D tentatively TRBD1 (5 bases). The V gene's germline CDR1 is LGHNT and CDR2 FRNRAP. Trimming took 2 bases from V and 4 from J, leaving 8 bases between them. This CDR3 is built from 13 residues. The CDR3 protein is CASGLYRRETQYF. The CDR3 bases are TGTGCTAGTGGTTTGTACAGGCGAGAGACCCAGTACTTC.

This clone showed up just a few times. The J gene is TRBJ2-7, the V gene TRBV5-1, with D tentatively TRBD1 (5 bases). In germline, CDR1 is SGHRS, CDR2 YFSETQ. This CDR3 contains 15 residues. With 4 bases removed from V and 2 bases from J, the gap between germline ends came to 16 bases. For the CDR3, the DNA is TGCGCCAGCAGCAGTGCAGGGTTGCAGACCTACGAGCAGTACTTC. Translation: CASSSAGLQTYEQYF.

The genes are TRBV29-1 and TRBJ2-7; 7 nucleotides match TRBD1. V was clipped by 4 bases and J by 4 bases; unmatched bases: 4. The CDR3 totals 12 residues. The germline CDR1 and CDR2 sequences are SQVTM and ANQGSEA. Written as DNA, the CDR3 is TGCAGCGTTGTATCAGGGGGTTACGAGCAGTACTTC. It encodes CSVVSGGYEQYF.

This clone was counted only a few times. The sample carries other DNA sequences with the same CDR3. The chain employs TRBV7-2 and TRBJ2-3, with D unclear. Between the trimmed V and J ends, which lost 1 base and 0 bases, there was a span of 5 bases. The CDR3 spans 14 residues. In germline, CDR1 is SGHTA, CDR2 FQGNSA. In nucleotides, the CDR3 is TGTGCCAGCAGCTTAGGGCCGAGCACAGATACGCAGTATTTT. Translation: CASSLGPSTDTQYF.

The chain carries TRBV6-5 and TRBJ1-2, with a weak D call TRBD1 (6 bases). The V end lost 5 bases, the J end lost 8 bases, and 18 bases lay between the germline ends. The CDR3 runs 14 residues. Looked up from germline, CDR1 is MNHEY and CDR2 is SVGAGI. The CDR3 region has the DNA TGTGCCAGCAGTACAACGGACCTCAGGGGAGGCTACACCTTC. This encodes CASSTTDLRGGYTF.

V gene TRBV23-1 combines with J gene TRBJ1-2; possibly TRBD1 for D (5 bases). TRBV23-1 is labeled an ORF, and its function is uncertain. The ends were cut back, 2 bases at V and 0 bases at J, with 19 bases in the middle. There are 18 residues in the CDR3. CDR3 coding DNA: TGCGCCAGCAGTCAACCCCAGGGTGTGAGGCAACCTAACTATGGCTACACCTTC. This sequence encodes CASSQPQGVRQPNYGYTF.

V gene TRBV2 combines with J gene TRBJ1-1; 8 bases align to TRBD1. This CDR3 has 16 residues. CDR1 SNHLY and CDR2 FYNNEI come from the germline V gene. The V segment lost 7 bases and the J segment 1 base; nucleotides outside the gene matches: 11. The CDR3 coding sequence is TGTGCCAGCACTACGCCGCGGGACAGGCGGAACACTGAAGCTTTCTTT. This codes for CASTTPRDRRNTEAFF.

The chain links TRBV29-1 to TRBJ2-5; D unresolved. From germline, CDR1 is SQVTM and CDR2 ANQGSEA. The V gene lost 2 bases and the J gene lost 3 bases, with 7 bases spanning the gap. The CDR3 extends over 12 amino acids. The CDR3: CSVEFPEETQYF. CDR3 nucleotide sequence: TGCAGCGTTGAATTTCCAGAAGAGACCCAGTACTTC.

The chain has TRBV27 and TRBJ2-7, with D maybe TRBD2 (5 bases). Germline-derived CDR1 and CDR2 are MNHEY and SMNVEV (reference sequence). V lost 2 bases, J lost 4 bases, and 6 bases lay in between. The CDR3 loop spans 12 amino acids. The CDR3 DNA reads TGTGCCAGCAGTTTACGGGGATACGAGCAGTACTTC. Its protein product is CASSLRGYEQYF.

This rearrangement joins TRBV11-2 to TRBJ1-2; D remains unclear. Germline V lookup: CDR1 SGHAT, CDR2 FQNNGV. The V end was cut by 5 bases, the J end by 5 bases, with 12 bases between. The CDR3 extends over 13 amino acids. The chain's CDR3 is CASSTHERYGYTF. Written as DNA, the CDR3 is TGTGCCAGCAGCACACACGAAAGATATGGCTACACCTTC.